This passage covers 4 T cell receptor beta chains from one sample sequenced in a study of cytomegalovirus exposure and HLA in healthy donors. This PCR relied on a set of 60 Vbeta primers and 13 Jbeta primers. The repertoire was sequenced with immunoSEQ multiplex PCR; TCRdb's copy has only in-frame clones and lacks some. The sample contains fewer than 200,000 clones, roughly four fifths of which appear only once. The sequencing sample was made of PBMCs. These receptors were obtained from a man younger than 30 in good health and CMV-seronegative.

The chain carries TRBV5-1 and TRBJ2-7; D possibly corresponds to TRBD2 (6 bases). The CDR3 spans 15 residues. The germline gives CDR1 SGHRS, CDR2 YFSETQ. Trimming left V 5 bases short and J 0 bases short, with 15 bases between. The CDR3 DNA reads as TGCGCCAGCAGGGAAAATAGCGGAGGCTCCTACGAGCAGTACTTC. Its translation is CASRENSGGSYEQYF.

For the CDR3, the DNA is TGTGCCAGCAGCCAAGGGGCTCAGGGAAATCAGCCCCAGCATTTT. This gives the protein CASSQGAQGNQPQHF. The chain is built from TRBV9 and TRBJ1-5; possibly TRBD1 for D (5 bases). The V end was cut by 4 bases, the J end by 4 bases, with 15 bases between. CDR1 is SGDLS, CDR2 YYNGEE, per germline. The CDR3 consists of 15 residues.

V is TRBV7-2 and J is TRBJ2-4; D perhaps matches TRBD2 (5 bases). Trimming pared 2 bases from V and 6 bases from J, leaving 14 bases between. The CDR3 extends over 15 amino acids. Looked up from germline, CDR1 is SGHTA and CDR2 is FQGNSA. The CDR3 reads CASSLSGSNVNIQYF. DNA of the CDR3: TGTGCCAGCAGCTTAAGTGGGAGTAATGTAAACATTCAGTACTTC.

On this clone: At one of its ends the junction is not consistent with the germline gene, which may arise from a read error. This chain uses TRBV7-9 with TRBJ2-1; TRBD2 agrees at 8 bases. This CDR3 is 14 amino acids long. Germline lookup yields CDR1 SEHNR and CDR2 FQNEAQ (reference sequence). The CDR3 is CSSSLGGDYNEQFF. The CDR3 DNA sequence: TGTTCCAGCAGCCTCGGGGGGGACTACAATGAGCAGTTCTTC.